This T cell receptor beta chain was recovered during a study of prognosis after radiotherapy for stage I lung cancer. This CDR3 has 14 amino acids. Trimming took off 6 bases at V and 2 bases at J, with 13 bases between the two ends. The germline gives CDR1 SNHLY, CDR2 FYNNEI. In this sample, this clonotype turned up many times. Its specificity is not known. Study results and limitations: Following stereotactic body radiation therapy, patients who went on to develop distant metastases had lower Shannon entropy.

By two-round multiplex PCR, the TCR beta CDR3 was amplified from genomic DNA. Used in first-round PCR were primers specific to each TRBV and TRBJ gene. TCRdb reprocessed the multiplex PCR reads with MiXCR, giving one entry per CDR3 protein. The sample includes over 14,000 distinct CDR3 sequences, around 29% of them seen just once. The TCR comes from a donor at least 50 years old with non-small cell lung cancer. Sequencing was performed on PBMCs, taken before or after stereotactic body radiation therapy (not recorded which). This rearrangement joins TRBV2 to TRBJ2-5, with no clear D. Here the CDR3 DNA reads TGTGCCAGCAGCAGTTACTCTACTCAAGAGACCCAGTACTTC. Translation gives CASSSYSTQETQYF.